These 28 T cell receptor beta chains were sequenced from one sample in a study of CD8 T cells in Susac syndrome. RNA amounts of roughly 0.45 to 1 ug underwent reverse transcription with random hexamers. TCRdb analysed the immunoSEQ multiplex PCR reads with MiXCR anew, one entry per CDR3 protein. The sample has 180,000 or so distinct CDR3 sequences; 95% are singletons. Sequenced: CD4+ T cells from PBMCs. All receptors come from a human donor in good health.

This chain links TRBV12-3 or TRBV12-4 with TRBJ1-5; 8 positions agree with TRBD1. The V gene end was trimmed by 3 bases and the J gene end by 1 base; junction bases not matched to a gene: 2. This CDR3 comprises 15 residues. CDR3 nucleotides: TGTGCCAGCAGTTTGACAGGGGCCAGCAATCAGCCCCAGCATTTT. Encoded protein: CASSLTGASNQPQHF.

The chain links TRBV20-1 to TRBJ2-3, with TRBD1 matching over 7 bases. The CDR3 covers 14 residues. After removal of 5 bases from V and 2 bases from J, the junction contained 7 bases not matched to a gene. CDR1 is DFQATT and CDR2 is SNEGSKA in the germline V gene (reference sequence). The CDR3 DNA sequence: TGCAGTGCTCGCCGGGACAGTCACACAGATACGCAGTATTTT. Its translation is CSARRDSHTDTQYF.

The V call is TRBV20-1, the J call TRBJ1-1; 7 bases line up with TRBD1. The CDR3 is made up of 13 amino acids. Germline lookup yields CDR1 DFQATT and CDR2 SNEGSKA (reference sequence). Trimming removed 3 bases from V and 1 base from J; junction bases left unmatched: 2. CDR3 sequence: CSASGTENTEAFF. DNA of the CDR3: TGCAGTGCTAGCGGGACAGAGAACACTGAAGCTTTCTTT.

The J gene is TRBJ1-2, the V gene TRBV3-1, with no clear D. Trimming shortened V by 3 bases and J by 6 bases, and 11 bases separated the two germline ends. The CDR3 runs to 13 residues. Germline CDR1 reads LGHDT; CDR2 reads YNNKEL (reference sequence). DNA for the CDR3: TGTGCCAGCAGCCATGAACGGGGTGATGGCTACACCTTC. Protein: CASSHERGDGYTF.

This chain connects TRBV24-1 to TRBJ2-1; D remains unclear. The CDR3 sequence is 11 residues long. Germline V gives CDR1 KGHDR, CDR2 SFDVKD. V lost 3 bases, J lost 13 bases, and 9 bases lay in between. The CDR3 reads CATSDGSRQFF. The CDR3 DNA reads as TGTGCCACCAGTGATGGCAGTCGACAGTTCTTC.

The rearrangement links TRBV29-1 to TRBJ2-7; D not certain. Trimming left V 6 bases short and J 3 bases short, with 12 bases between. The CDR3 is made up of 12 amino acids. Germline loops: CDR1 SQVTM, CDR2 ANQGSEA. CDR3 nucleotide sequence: TGCAGCGTGGGCCAGACCCACTACGAGCAGTACTTC. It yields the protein CSVGQTHYEQYF.

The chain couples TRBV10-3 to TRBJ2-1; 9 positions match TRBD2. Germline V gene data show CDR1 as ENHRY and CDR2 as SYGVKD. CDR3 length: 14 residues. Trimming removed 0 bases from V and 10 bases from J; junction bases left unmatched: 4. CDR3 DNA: TGTGCCATCAGTGAGTCGTGGACTAGCGCCGAGCAGTTCTTC. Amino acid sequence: CAISESWTSAEQFF.

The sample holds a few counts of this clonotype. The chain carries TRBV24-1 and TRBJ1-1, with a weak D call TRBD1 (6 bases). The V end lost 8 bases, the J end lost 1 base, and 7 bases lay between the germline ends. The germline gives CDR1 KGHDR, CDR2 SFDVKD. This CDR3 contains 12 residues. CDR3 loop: CATKGGNTEAFF. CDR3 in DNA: TGTGCCACCAAGGGGGGGAACACTGAAGCTTTCTTT.

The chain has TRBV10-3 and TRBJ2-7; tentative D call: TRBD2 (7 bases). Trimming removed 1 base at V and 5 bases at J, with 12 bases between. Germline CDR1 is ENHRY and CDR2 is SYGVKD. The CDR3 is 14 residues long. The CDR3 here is CAISEFGGQNEQYV. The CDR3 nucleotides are TGTGCCATCAGTGAGTTCGGGGGGCAGAACGAGCAGTACGTC.

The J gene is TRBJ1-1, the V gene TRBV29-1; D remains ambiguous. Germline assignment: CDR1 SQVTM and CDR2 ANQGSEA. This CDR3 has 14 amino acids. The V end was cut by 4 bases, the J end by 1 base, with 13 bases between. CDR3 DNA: TGCAGCGTTGTTCCCCAAAAATGGAACACTGAAGCTTTCTTT. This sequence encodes CSVVPQKWNTEAFF.

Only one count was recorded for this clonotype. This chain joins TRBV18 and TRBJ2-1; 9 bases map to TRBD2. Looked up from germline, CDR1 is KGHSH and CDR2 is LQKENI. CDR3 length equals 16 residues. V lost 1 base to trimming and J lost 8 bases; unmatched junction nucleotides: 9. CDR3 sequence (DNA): TGTGCCAGCTCACCACTAGCGGGAGTCGGTTTGGATGAGCAGTTCTTC. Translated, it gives CASSPLAGVGLDEQFF. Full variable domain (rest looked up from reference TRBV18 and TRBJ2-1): NAGVMQNPRHLVRRRGQEARLRCSPMKGHSHVYWYRQLPEEGLKFMVYLQKENIIDESGMPKERFSAEFPKEGPSILRIQQVVRGDSAAYFCASSPLAGVGLDEQFFGPGTRLTVL.

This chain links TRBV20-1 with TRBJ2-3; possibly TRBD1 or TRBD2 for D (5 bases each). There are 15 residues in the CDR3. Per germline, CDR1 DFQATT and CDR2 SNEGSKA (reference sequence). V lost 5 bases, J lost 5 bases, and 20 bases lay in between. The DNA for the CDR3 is TGCAGTGCTTCCCCCGGGACCCCCCCATTAGATACGCAGTATTTT. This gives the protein CSASPGTPPLDTQYF.

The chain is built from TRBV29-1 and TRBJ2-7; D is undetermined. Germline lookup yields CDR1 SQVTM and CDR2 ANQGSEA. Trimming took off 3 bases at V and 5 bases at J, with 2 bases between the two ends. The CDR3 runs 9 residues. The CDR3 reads CSVEDEQYF. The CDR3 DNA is TGCAGCGTTGAGGACGAGCAGTACTTC.

CDR3 nucleotide sequence: TGCAGTGCTTCCAGCCGGGACACCGGCACAGATACGCAGTATTTT. Protein sequence: CSASSRDTGTDTQYF. The chain carries TRBV20-1 and TRBJ2-3; D perhaps matches TRBD1 (6 bases). Germline V CDR1 and CDR2: DFQATT, SNEGSKA (reference sequence). Trimming shortened V by 5 bases and J by 1 base, and 16 bases separated the two germline ends. The CDR3 consists of 15 residues.

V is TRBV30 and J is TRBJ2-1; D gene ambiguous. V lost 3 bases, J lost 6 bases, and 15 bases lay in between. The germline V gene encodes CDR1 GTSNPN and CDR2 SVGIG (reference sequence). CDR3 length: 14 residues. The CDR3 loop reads CAWSQSYGINEQFF. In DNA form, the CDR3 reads TGTGCCTGGAGCCAATCGTACGGTATCAATGAGCAGTTCTTC.

The CDR3 bases are TGCAGCGTGAAGACAGGGGGCTCTGGAAACACCATATATTTT. This gives the protein CSVKTGGSGNTIYF. This sequence joins TRBV29-1 and TRBJ1-3; 9 bases agree with TRBD1. This CDR3 spans 14 amino acids. Germline V gene lookup returns CDR1 SQVTM and CDR2 ANQGSEA. J was trimmed by 0 bases and V by 6 bases; bases with no gene match: 3.

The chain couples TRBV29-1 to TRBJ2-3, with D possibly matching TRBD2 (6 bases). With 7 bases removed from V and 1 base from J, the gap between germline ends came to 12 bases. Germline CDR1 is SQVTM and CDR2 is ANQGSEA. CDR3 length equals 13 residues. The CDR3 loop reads CSATSLGTDTQYF. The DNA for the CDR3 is TGCAGCGCGACTAGTCTGGGCACAGATACGCAGTATTTT.

CDR3 sequence reads: CASSLGISTDTQYF. DNA for the CDR3: TGTGCCAGCAGTTTAGGGATCAGCACAGATACGCAGTATTTT. V usage is TRBV12-3 or TRBV12-4 and J usage is TRBJ2-3; D unclear. The V and J ends lost 1 base and 0 bases respectively, with 5 bases between them. CDR3 length equals 14 residues.

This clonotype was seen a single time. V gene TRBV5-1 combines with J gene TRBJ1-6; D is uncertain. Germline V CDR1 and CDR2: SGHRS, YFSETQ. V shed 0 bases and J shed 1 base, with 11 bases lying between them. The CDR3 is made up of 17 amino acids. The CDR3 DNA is TGCGCCAGCAGCTTGGATCCGGGTGGATCCTATAATTCACCCCTCCACTTT. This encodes CASSLDPGGSYNSPLHF.

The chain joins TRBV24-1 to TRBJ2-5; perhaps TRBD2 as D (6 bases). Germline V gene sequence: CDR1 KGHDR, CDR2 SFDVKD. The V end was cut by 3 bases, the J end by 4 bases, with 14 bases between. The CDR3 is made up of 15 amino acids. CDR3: CATSDGGGTGETQYF. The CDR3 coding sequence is TGTGCCACCAGTGATGGTGGAGGGACGGGAGAGACCCAGTACTTC.

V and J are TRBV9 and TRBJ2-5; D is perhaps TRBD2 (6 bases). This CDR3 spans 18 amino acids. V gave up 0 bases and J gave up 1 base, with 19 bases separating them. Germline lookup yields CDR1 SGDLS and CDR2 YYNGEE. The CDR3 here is CASSVATGGTPSQETQYF. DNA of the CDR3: TGTGCCAGCAGCGTAGCTACTGGAGGGACGCCTAGCCAAGAGACCCAGTACTTC.

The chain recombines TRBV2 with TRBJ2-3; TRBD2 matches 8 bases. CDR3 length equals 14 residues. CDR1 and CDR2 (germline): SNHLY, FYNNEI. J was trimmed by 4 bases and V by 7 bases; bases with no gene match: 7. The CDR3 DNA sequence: TGTGCCAGCACCGGGACTAGAGGGGCAGATACGCAGTATTTT. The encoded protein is CASTGTRGADTQYF.

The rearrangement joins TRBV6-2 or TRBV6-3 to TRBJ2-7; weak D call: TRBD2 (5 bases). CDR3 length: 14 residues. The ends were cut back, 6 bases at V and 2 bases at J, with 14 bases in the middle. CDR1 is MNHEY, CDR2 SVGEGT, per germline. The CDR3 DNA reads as TGTGCCAGCAGCTCCCCCGGGATTACCTACGAGCAGTACGTC. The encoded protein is CASSSPGITYEQYV.

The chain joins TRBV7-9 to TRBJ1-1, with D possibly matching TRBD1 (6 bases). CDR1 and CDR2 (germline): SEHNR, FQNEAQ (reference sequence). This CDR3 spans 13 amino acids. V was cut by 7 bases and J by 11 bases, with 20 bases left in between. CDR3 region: CASTPTPAGDAFF. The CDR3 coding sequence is TGTGCCAGCACACCAACCCCGGCAGGGGACGCTTTCTTT.

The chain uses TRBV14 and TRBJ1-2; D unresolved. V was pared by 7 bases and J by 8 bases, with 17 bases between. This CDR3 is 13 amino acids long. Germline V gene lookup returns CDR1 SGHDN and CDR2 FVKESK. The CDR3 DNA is TGTGCCAGCACCCATGACACCGGCAGAGGCTACACCTTC. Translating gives CASTHDTGRGYTF.

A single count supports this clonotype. CDR3 DNA: TGTGCCAGCAGTGAAGCGCGAACAGGGGGCAATCAGCCCCAGCATTTT. This encodes CASSEARTGGNQPQHF. This chain connects TRBV2 to TRBJ1-5; 7 bases agree with TRBD1. The germline V gene has CDR1 SNHLY and CDR2 FYNNEI. The junction had 4 bases not matched to a gene; V was cut back by 0 bases and J by 2 bases. This CDR3 is 16 amino acids long.

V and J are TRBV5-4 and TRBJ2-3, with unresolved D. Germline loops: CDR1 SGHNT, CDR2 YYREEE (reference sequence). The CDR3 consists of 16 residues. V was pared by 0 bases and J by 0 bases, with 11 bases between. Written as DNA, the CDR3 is TGTGCCAGCAGCTTGGCCCTTGACACGAGCACAGATACGCAGTATTTT. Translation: CASSLALDTSTDTQYF.

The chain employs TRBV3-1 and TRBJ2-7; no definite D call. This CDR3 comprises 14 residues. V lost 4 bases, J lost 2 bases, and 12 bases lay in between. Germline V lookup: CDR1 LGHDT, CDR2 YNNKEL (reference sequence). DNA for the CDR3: TGTGCCAGCAGCCCTAGTGGACGGGCCTACGAGCAGTACTTC. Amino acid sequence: CASSPSGRAYEQYF.